This is a list of T cell receptor beta chains from one sample in a study of T cell repertoires in cytomegalovirus infection. MiXCR, applied by TCRdb to the reads, yields one record per CDR3 protein. The repertoire holds 150,000 to 200,000 distinct CDR3 sequences, with 25% to 30% as singletons. The sequenced sample consisted of PBMCs. These receptors were obtained from a human donor in good health (CMV status not recorded). Some clones in this sample may be carry-over from other donors' samples. CDR3s include the opening cysteine and the closing phenylalanine or tryptophan. Each record gives: D gene, J gene, V gene, clone size, CDR3 length, CDR3 DNA, CDR3 protein. A D gene is named only where the DNA matches it firmly. The size field is filled for only some rows; it gives once, few, many or a size class.

d_call: .
j_call: TRBJ2-7
v_call: TRBV5-1
clone_size: .
cdr3_length: 14
cdr3_nt: TGCGCCAGCAGCTTGGTAGGGGAGGCCTACGAGCAGTACTTC
cdr3_aa: CASSLVGEAYEQYF

d_call: TRBD1
j_call: TRBJ1-1
v_call: TRBV10-3
clone_size: .
cdr3_length: 19
cdr3_nt: TGTGCCATCACCGCCCTGAGGCCCGGGACAGGGCGCCTGAACACTGAAGCTTTCTTT
cdr3_aa: CAITALRPGTGRLNTEAFF

d_call: .
j_call: TRBJ2-7
v_call: TRBV12-5
clone_size: .
cdr3_length: 14
cdr3_nt: TGTGCTAGTGCCCCAGGGGCTCAGCCCTACGAGCAGTACTTC
cdr3_aa: CASAPGAQPYEQYF

d_call: .
j_call: TRBJ2-4
v_call: TRBV19
clone_size: .
cdr3_length: 13
cdr3_nt: TGTGCCAGTAGTATCGAGGACGGAGACATTCAGTACTTC
cdr3_aa: CASSIEDGDIQYF

d_call: .
j_call: TRBJ1-4
v_call: TRBV4-1
clone_size: few
cdr3_length: 16
cdr3_nt: TGCGCCAGCAGCCAAGAAGGGGAGGGCAGGGTAGGAAAACTGTTTTTT
cdr3_aa: CASSQEGEGRVGKLFF

d_call: .
j_call: TRBJ1-3
v_call: TRBV20-1
clone_size: .
cdr3_length: 13
cdr3_nt: TGCAGTGCAAAGTCGAGCTCTGGAAACACCATATATTTT
cdr3_aa: CSAKSSSGNTIYF

d_call: .
j_call: TRBJ1-2
v_call: TRBV5-6
clone_size: many
cdr3_length: 13
cdr3_nt: TGTGCCAGCAGTTCCTGGGACACAGCTGGCTACACCTTC
cdr3_aa: CASSSWDTAGYTF

d_call: TRBD1
j_call: TRBJ1-1
v_call: TRBV7-2
clone_size: many
cdr3_length: 14
cdr3_nt: TGTGCCAGCAGCCGGGACAGGGAGGAGACTGAAGCTTTCTTT
cdr3_aa: CASSRDREETEAFF

d_call: .
j_call: TRBJ2-1
v_call: TRBV5-1
clone_size: many
cdr3_length: 15
cdr3_nt: TGCGCCAGCAGCCCCGGTTCGAGCTCCTACAATGAGCAGTTCTTC
cdr3_aa: CASSPGSSSYNEQFF

d_call: TRBD1
j_call: TRBJ2-1
v_call: TRBV7-9
clone_size: .
cdr3_length: 17
cdr3_nt: TGTGCCAGCAGCTTAGCAATGACAGGGGGGACTTACAATGAGCAGTTCTTC
cdr3_aa: CASSLAMTGGTYNEQFF

d_call: .
j_call: TRBJ1-1
v_call: TRBV10-3
clone_size: few
cdr3_length: 14
cdr3_nt: TGTGCCATCAGTGAGTCCCCGGCAGAAGGTGAAGCTTTCTTT
cdr3_aa: CAISESPAEGEAFF

d_call: .
j_call: TRBJ1-1
v_call: TRBV5-6
clone_size: many
cdr3_length: 14
cdr3_nt: TGTGCCAGCAGCTTGGTAGGGTCGGACACTGAAGCTTTCTTT
cdr3_aa: CASSLVGSDTEAFF

d_call: TRBD1
j_call: TRBJ1-5
v_call: TRBV6-2/TRBV6-3
clone_size: .
cdr3_length: 14
cdr3_nt: TGTGCCAGCAGCCGGGACAGGATCAATCAGCCCCAGCATTTT
cdr3_aa: CASSRDRINQPQHF

d_call: TRBD1
j_call: TRBJ1-2
v_call: TRBV7-2
clone_size: many
cdr3_length: 14
cdr3_nt: TGTGCCAGCAGCTTAAGGGGGCGTGACTATGGCTACACCTTC
cdr3_aa: CASSLRGRDYGYTF

d_call: .
j_call: TRBJ1-1
v_call: TRBV7-3
clone_size: many
cdr3_length: 14
cdr3_nt: TGTGCCAGCAGTCCTAGCCTCCTGAACACTGAAGCTTTCTTT
cdr3_aa: CASSPSLLNTEAFF

d_call: TRBD2
j_call: TRBJ2-2
v_call: TRBV7-2
clone_size: few
cdr3_length: 15
cdr3_nt: TGTGCCAGCAGCATTAGCGGGGGGGCGTCCGGGGAGCTGTTTTTT
cdr3_aa: CASSISGGASGELFF

d_call: .
j_call: TRBJ1-2
v_call: TRBV5-6
clone_size: few
cdr3_length: 14
cdr3_nt: TGTGCCAGCAGCGCTCAACGACAGGTCCGAGGCTACACCTTC
cdr3_aa: CASSAQRQVRGYTF

d_call: .
j_call: TRBJ1-1
v_call: TRBV6-5
clone_size: many
cdr3_length: 14
cdr3_nt: TGTGCCAGCAGTTACAGGGGTTTGAACACTGAAGCTTTCTTT
cdr3_aa: CASSYRGLNTEAFF

d_call: .
j_call: TRBJ1-2
v_call: TRBV7-2
clone_size: many
cdr3_length: 14
cdr3_nt: TGTGCCAGCAGCCCCGGGCCCGTTCGTCGAGGCTACACCTTC
cdr3_aa: CASSPGPVRRGYTF

d_call: .
j_call: TRBJ1-6
v_call: TRBV6-1
clone_size: few
cdr3_length: 13
cdr3_nt: TGTGCCAGCACCAAGGGTTTGAGCTCACCCCTCCACTTT
cdr3_aa: CASTKGLSSPLHF

d_call: .
j_call: TRBJ2-5
v_call: TRBV5-1
clone_size: few
cdr3_length: 14
cdr3_nt: TGCGCCAGCAGCTTTGGTGGGGGCCAAGAGACCCAGTACTTC
cdr3_aa: CASSFGGGQETQYF

d_call: .
j_call: TRBJ1-6
v_call: TRBV5-6
clone_size: few
cdr3_length: 17
cdr3_nt: TGTGCCAGCAGCTTGGGCAGGGTGCGAAAAAAAAATTCACCCCTCCACTTT
cdr3_aa: CASSLGRVRKKNSPLHF

d_call: .
j_call: TRBJ1-2
v_call: TRBV7-9
clone_size: few
cdr3_length: 12
cdr3_nt: TGTGCCAGCAGCTTTAACAGGGATGGCTACACCTTC
cdr3_aa: CASSFNRDGYTF

d_call: .
j_call: TRBJ1-2
v_call: TRBV10-3
clone_size: few
cdr3_length: 13
cdr3_nt: TGTGCCATCAGCCCCGACAAGGGTCTCGGCTACACCTTC
cdr3_aa: CAISPDKGLGYTF

d_call: .
j_call: TRBJ1-1
v_call: TRBV10-3
clone_size: .
cdr3_length: 14
cdr3_nt: TGTGCCATCAGTGGGGAGGAGATGAACACTGAAGCTTTCTTT
cdr3_aa: CAISGEEMNTEAFF

d_call: TRBD1
j_call: TRBJ1-5
v_call: TRBV2
clone_size: few
cdr3_length: 17
cdr3_nt: TGTGCCAGCAGTGGAGGTCCCCGGACAGGGGACAATCAGCCCCAGCATTTT
cdr3_aa: CASSGGPRTGDNQPQHF

d_call: TRBD1
j_call: TRBJ2-3
v_call: TRBV5-1
clone_size: .
cdr3_length: 15
cdr3_nt: TGCGCCAGCAGCTTAGGGACAGGGCGAACAGATACGCAGTATTTT
cdr3_aa: CASSLGTGRTDTQYF

d_call: .
j_call: TRBJ1-5
v_call: TRBV6-4
clone_size: few
cdr3_length: 14
cdr3_nt: TGTGCCAGCAGCCCCGAGGGTGGCAATCAGCCCCAGCATTTT
cdr3_aa: CASSPEGGNQPQHF

d_call: .
j_call: TRBJ1-5
v_call: TRBV20-1
clone_size: .
cdr3_length: 16
cdr3_nt: TGCAGTGCTAGAGATTGGGGGCTGGGGGGCAATCAGCCCCAGCATTTT
cdr3_aa: CSARDWGLGGNQPQHF

d_call: TRBD2
j_call: TRBJ2-3
v_call: TRBV6-8
clone_size: once
cdr3_length: 16
cdr3_nt: TGTGCCAGCAGTTACTCAGCTAGCGGGGCCTCAGATACGCAGTATTTT
cdr3_aa: CASSYSASGASDTQYF

d_call: TRBD2
j_call: TRBJ2-2
v_call: TRBV7-2
clone_size: few
cdr3_length: 18
cdr3_nt: TGTGCCAGCAGCTCTTCACGACTAGCGGGGGGGCGAACCGGGGAGCTGTTTTTT
cdr3_aa: CASSSSRLAGGRTGELFF

d_call: .
j_call: TRBJ1-1
v_call: TRBV20-1
clone_size: once
cdr3_length: 15
cdr3_nt: TGCAGTGCTAGAGATAGCGGCGGCTTGTACACTGAAGCTTTCTTT
cdr3_aa: CSARDSGGLYTEAFF

d_call: TRBD1
j_call: TRBJ1-5
v_call: TRBV4-3
clone_size: few
cdr3_length: 15
cdr3_nt: TGCGCCAGCAGCCTCATAGGGGGCAGTAATCAGCCCCAGCATTTT
cdr3_aa: CASSLIGGSNQPQHF

d_call: .
j_call: TRBJ2-1
v_call: TRBV15
clone_size: many
cdr3_length: 17
cdr3_nt: TGTGCCACCAGCAGAGATTACAGGGTTATATCCTACAATGAGCAGTTCTTC
cdr3_aa: CATSRDYRVISYNEQFF

d_call: .
j_call: TRBJ1-6
v_call: TRBV7-2
clone_size: many
cdr3_length: 13
cdr3_nt: TGTGCCAGCAGCCCGCTGGGGGCTTCACCCCTCCACTTT
cdr3_aa: CASSPLGASPLHF

d_call: .
j_call: TRBJ1-5
v_call: TRBV23-1
clone_size: .
cdr3_length: 15
cdr3_nt: TGCGCCAGCAGTCAATCTCGTCCGGCGGGACAGCCCCAGCATTTT
cdr3_aa: CASSQSRPAGQPQHF

d_call: TRBD1
j_call: TRBJ1-2
v_call: TRBV7-2
clone_size: few
cdr3_length: 13
cdr3_nt: TGTGCCAGCAGGGCAGGGGGTAACTATGGCTACACCTTC
cdr3_aa: CASRAGGNYGYTF

d_call: .
j_call: TRBJ1-1
v_call: TRBV11-2
clone_size: few
cdr3_length: 14
cdr3_nt: TGTGCCAGCAGCCAGGACAGACTGAACACTGAAGCTTTCTTT
cdr3_aa: CASSQDRLNTEAFF

d_call: TRBD1
j_call: TRBJ2-5
v_call: TRBV5-6
clone_size: .
cdr3_length: 16
cdr3_nt: TGTGCCAGCAGCTTGGCTCCTACAGGGGGCGCGAAGACCCAGTACTTC
cdr3_aa: CASSLAPTGGAKTQYF

d_call: .
j_call: TRBJ2-1
v_call: TRBV19
clone_size: .
cdr3_length: 13
cdr3_nt: TGTGCCAGTAGTTCAACTGACGGAGATGAGCAGTTCTTC
cdr3_aa: CASSSTDGDEQFF

d_call: .
j_call: TRBJ1-4
v_call: TRBV6-2/TRBV6-3
clone_size: few
cdr3_length: 17
cdr3_nt: TGTGCCAGCAGTGCTGACCGGGACACCGCAACTAATGAAAAACTGTTTTTT
cdr3_aa: CASSADRDTATNEKLFF

d_call: .
j_call: TRBJ1-2
v_call: TRBV5-6
clone_size: .
cdr3_length: 14
cdr3_nt: TGTGCCAGCAGCTTAGGAGGATGGGCCTATGGCTACACCTTC
cdr3_aa: CASSLGGWAYGYTF

d_call: .
j_call: TRBJ2-1
v_call: TRBV20-1
clone_size: .
cdr3_length: 16
cdr3_nt: TGCAGTGCTCCCTTACCGGGGGCCCTGCTCTACAATGAGCAGTTCTTC
cdr3_aa: CSAPLPGALLYNEQFF

d_call: .
j_call: TRBJ1-1
v_call: TRBV7-9
clone_size: few
cdr3_length: 14
cdr3_nt: TGTGCCAGCAGCTCCCGGGGTAGGGCTACTGAAGCTTTCTTT
cdr3_aa: CASSSRGRATEAFF

d_call: TRBD2
j_call: TRBJ2-5
v_call: TRBV20-1
clone_size: few
cdr3_length: 14
cdr3_nt: TGCAGTGCTTATAGCGGGGGAATCCAAGAGACCCAGTACTTC
cdr3_aa: CSAYSGGIQETQYF

d_call: .
j_call: TRBJ2-1
v_call: TRBV24-1
clone_size: .
cdr3_length: 14
cdr3_nt: TGTGCCACCAGTGATCCGCCAGGCTACAATGAGCAGTTCTTC
cdr3_aa: CATSDPPGYNEQFF

d_call: .
j_call: TRBJ2-7
v_call: TRBV5-1
clone_size: many
cdr3_length: 14
cdr3_nt: TGCGCCAGCAGCGAAGGGGGGGGCCTCCCCCGGGAGTACTTC
cdr3_aa: CASSEGGGLPREYF

d_call: .
j_call: TRBJ1-1
v_call: TRBV12-5
clone_size: few
cdr3_length: 14
cdr3_nt: TGTGCTAGTCGCAGCTCTACAGTGAACACTGAAGCTTTCTTT
cdr3_aa: CASRSSTVNTEAFF

d_call: TRBD1
j_call: TRBJ1-2
v_call: TRBV5-5
clone_size: few
cdr3_length: 15
cdr3_nt: TGTGCCAGCAGCTCCACTCCGGACAGGGGGCATGGCTACACCTTC
cdr3_aa: CASSSTPDRGHGYTF

d_call: TRBD1
j_call: TRBJ1-3
v_call: TRBV2
clone_size: .
cdr3_length: 16
cdr3_nt: TGTGCCAGCAGTGAAGCGGGGACAGGGGGAGGAAACACCATATATTTT
cdr3_aa: CASSEAGTGGGNTIYF

d_call: .
j_call: TRBJ1-1
v_call: TRBV12-3/TRBV12-4
clone_size: many
cdr3_length: 14
cdr3_nt: TGTGCCAGCAGTGTCGGTCGCGGGAACACTGAAGCTTTCTTT
cdr3_aa: CASSVGRGNTEAFF